The 25 T cell receptor beta chains listed next were all sequenced from one sample in a study of chemoradiotherapy in HPV16-positive cancers. Clones were sequenced by immunoSEQ multiplex PCR, and TCRdb holds only the in-frame ones, with some missing. The sample contains about 32,000 clones, about 91% of which appear only once. The sample in question was blood, obtained from a patient who underwent chemoradiotherapy. These receptors all come from a human donor with HPV-associated anogenital cancer.

The CDR3 loop reads CASRRQGQNIQYF. The CDR3 DNA reads TGTGCCAGCCGACGACAGGGACAAAACATTCAGTACTTC. The rearrangement uses TRBV28 and TRBJ2-4; 7 nucleotides match TRBD1. Germline assignment: CDR1 MDHEN and CDR2 SYDVKM. The CDR3 loop spans 13 amino acids. Trimming cost V 8 bases and J 5 bases; bases outside gene matches: 6.

The chain has TRBV4-2 and TRBJ1-1; D not certain. The germline V gene encodes CDR1 LGHNA and CDR2 YNFKEQ. The CDR3 length is 12 residues. V was clipped by 0 bases and J by 5 bases, with 4 bases between them. The CDR3 loop is CASSQDRTEAFF. CDR3 sequence (DNA): TGTGCCAGCAGCCAAGACCGGACTGAAGCTTTCTTT.

The rearrangement links TRBV18 to TRBJ2-7; 12 positions agree with TRBD2. Trimming removed 3 bases from V and 6 bases from J; junction bases left unmatched: 9. Germline-derived CDR1 and CDR2 are KGHSH and LQKENI. CDR3 length equals 16 residues. Here the CDR3 DNA reads TGTGCCAGCTCACCGGGACTAGCGGGCCCTAAGGGCGAGCAGTACTTC. Residues: CASSPGLAGPKGEQYF.

This clone was counted a single time. V usage is TRBV5-6 and J usage is TRBJ1-3; D gene uncertain. This CDR3 has 13 residues. Trimming stripped 0 bases from V and 6 bases from J, with 7 bases between. Germline V gives CDR1 SGHDT, CDR2 YYEEEE. The CDR3 here is CASSLDRKNTIYF. As DNA, the CDR3 is TGTGCCAGCAGCTTGGATAGGAAAAACACCATATATTTT.

V is TRBV9 and J is TRBJ1-1; D is unclear. V was clipped by 3 bases and J by 0 bases, with 6 bases between them. This CDR3 spans 13 amino acids. Germline values: CDR1 SGDLS, CDR2 YYNGEE. The DNA for the CDR3 is TGTGCCAGCAGCGCCGGGGTGAACACTGAAGCTTTCTTT. Protein sequence: CASSAGVNTEAFF.

CDR3 nucleotide sequence: TGTGCCAGCAGCTTAGGAGGAACAGATACGCAGTATTTT. It yields the protein CASSLGGTDTQYF. This rearrangement joins TRBV7-6 to TRBJ2-3, with no clear D. The CDR3 is 13 amino acids. V was trimmed by 1 base and J by 3 bases, leaving 5 bases between them. Per germline, CDR1 SGHVS and CDR2 FNYEAQ.

The J gene is TRBJ2-3, the V gene TRBV6-1; 10 bases are a match to TRBD1. Per the germline V gene, CDR1 is MNHNS and CDR2 is SASEGT. The CDR3 is 15 residues long. The V gene end was trimmed by 1 base and the J gene end by 6 bases; junction bases not matched to a gene: 4. CDR3 sequence: CASSEGQGARDTQYF. The CDR3 region has the DNA TGTGCCAGCAGTGAAGGACAGGGGGCGCGGGATACGCAGTATTTT.

The rearrangement joins TRBV30 to TRBJ1-3; 8 bases are shared with TRBD1. Germline V CDR1 and CDR2: GTSNPN, SVGIG (reference sequence). The CDR3 consists of 15 residues. V was clipped by 0 bases and J by 0 bases; unmatched bases: 1. The CDR3 DNA sequence: TGTGCCTGGAGTGTGGGACAGGACTCTGGAAACACCATATATTTT. It encodes CAWSVGQDSGNTIYF.

This chain uses TRBV5-4 with TRBJ2-1; 8 nucleotides line up with TRBD1. The trim removed 4 bases at V and 6 bases at J, leaving 15 bases unmatched. This CDR3 contains 17 residues. Germline V gives CDR1 SGHNT, CDR2 YYREEE (reference sequence). In DNA form, the CDR3 reads TGTGCCAGCAGCCCCTTAGCCGGGACAGGAGGCTCCAATGAGCAGTTCTTC. Translating it yields CASSPLAGTGGSNEQFF.

The chain uses TRBV7-9 and TRBJ2-2; no firm D call. The germline V and J ends were trimmed by 4 bases and 3 bases, with 9 bases remaining between them. There are 14 residues in the CDR3. Germline V lookup: CDR1 SEHNR, CDR2 FQNEAQ (reference sequence). The CDR3, as DNA: TGTGCCAGCAGCTCTGCTAGTCACACCGGGGAGCTGTTTTTT. As protein: CASSSASHTGELFF.

This chain uses TRBV28 with TRBJ1-1; D might be TRBD1 (5 bases). Germline assignment: CDR1 MDHEN and CDR2 SYDVKM. CDR3 length: 13 amino acids. Trimming stripped 2 bases from V and 3 bases from J, with 7 bases between. The chain's CDR3 is CASSLGQHTEAFF. The DNA for the CDR3 is TGTGCCAGCAGTTTAGGACAACACACTGAAGCTTTCTTT.

The chain joins TRBV7-9 to TRBJ2-1; tentative D call: TRBD1 (6 bases). CDR1 is SEHNR and CDR2 is FQNEAQ in the germline V gene (reference sequence). CDR3 length equals 15 residues. V lost 6 bases and J 0 bases, leaving 12 bases between the germline ends. The CDR3 sequence: CASSYRVRSYNEQFF. In DNA, the CDR3 is TGTGCCAGCAGTTACAGGGTACGCTCCTACAATGAGCAGTTCTTC.

The V gene is TRBV28, the J gene TRBJ1-2; TRBD1 agrees at 12 bases. The CDR3 is 15 amino acids. Germline trimming cut 1 base from V and 5 bases from J; bases unmatched to any gene: 2. The germline CDR1 and CDR2 sequences are MDHEN and SYDVKM. DNA for the CDR3: TGTGCCAGCAGTTTATTGGGACAGGGGGCTTATGGCTACACCTTC. Translating gives CASSLLGQGAYGYTF.

V and J are TRBV28 and TRBJ2-5; TRBD2 might be the D (6 bases). CDR1 is MDHEN, CDR2 SYDVKM, per germline. The V and J ends lost 5 bases and 5 bases respectively, with 12 bases between them. This CDR3 is built from 13 residues. CDR3 sequence (DNA): TGTGCCAGCAGTGGGGGGAGCACGGAGACCCAGTACTTC. Translated: CASSGGSTETQYF.

The genes are TRBV15 and TRBJ1-3; D is unclear. Per germline, CDR1 LNHNV and CDR2 YYDKDF (reference sequence). The V end lost 3 bases, the J end lost 3 bases, and 3 bases lay between the germline ends. There are 12 residues in the CDR3. In DNA, the CDR3 is TGTGCCACCAGCAGTGTTGGAAACACCATATATTTT. It specifies CATSSVGNTIYF.

V and J are TRBV7-6 and TRBJ1-1, with D hard to call. Looked up from germline, CDR1 is SGHVS and CDR2 is FNYEAQ. V was pared by 3 bases and J by 3 bases, with 11 bases between. The CDR3 contains 14 residues. The CDR3 reads CASSFGPSDTEAFF. The CDR3 coding sequence is TGTGCCAGCAGCTTTGGGCCATCGGACACTGAAGCTTTCTTT. The full variable domain, rest sourced from reference TRBV7-6 and TRBJ1-1, is GAGVSQSPRYKVTKRGQDVALRCDPISGHVSLYWYRQALGQGPEFLTYFNYEAQQDKSGLPNDRFSAERPEGSISTLTIQRTEQRDSAMYRCASSFGPSDTEAFFGQGTRLTVV.

The chain has TRBV29-1 and TRBJ1-1; a weak D match, TRBD1 (5 bases). Germline-derived CDR1 and CDR2 are SQVTM and ANQGSEA. This CDR3 spans 14 amino acids. V gave up 8 bases and J gave up 1 base, with 17 bases separating them. This CDR3 reads CSSRGVGGNTEAFF. In DNA form, the CDR3 reads TGCAGCTCGCGGGGCGTTGGGGGGAACACTGAAGCTTTCTTT.

The chain recombines TRBV5-1 with TRBJ1-2, with 8 bases aligning to TRBD1. The CDR3 sequence is 16 residues long. V gave up 1 base and J gave up 1 base; unmatched junction bases: 6. Germline lookup yields CDR1 SGHRS and CDR2 YFSETQ. CDR3 sequence: CASSLSGGAGNYGYTF. In DNA form, the CDR3 reads TGCGCCAGCAGCTTGTCAGGGGGCGCGGGTAACTATGGCTACACCTTC. The whole variable domain, remainder taken from reference TRBV5-1 and TRBJ1-2, is KAGVTQTPRYLIKTRGQQVTLSCSPISGHRSVSWYQQTPGQGLQFLFEYFSETQRNKGNFPGRFSGRQFSNSRSEMNVSTLELGDSALYLCASSLSGGAGNYGYTFGSGTRLTVV.

The rearrangement links TRBV7-9 to TRBJ1-1; maybe TRBD1 (6 bases). This CDR3 spans 16 amino acids. The germline gives CDR1 SEHNR, CDR2 FQNEAQ (reference sequence). V dropped 5 bases and J dropped 1 base, with 17 bases sitting between them. The CDR3 sequence is CASSPRKQGENTEAFF. CDR3 DNA sequence: TGTGCCAGCAGCCCGCGAAAACAGGGTGAGAACACTGAAGCTTTCTTT.

The chain uses TRBV30 and TRBJ2-5, with 12 bases lining up with TRBD2. This CDR3 contains 13 residues. The V segment lost 3 bases and the J segment 5 bases; nucleotides outside the gene matches: 1. Looked up from germline, CDR1 is GTSNPN and CDR2 is SVGIG (reference sequence). The CDR3 region is CAWRLAGGETQYF. Written as DNA, the CDR3 is TGTGCCTGGAGACTAGCGGGAGGCGAGACCCAGTACTTC. Complete variable domain (other parts from reference TRBV30 and TRBJ2-5): SQTIHQWPATLVQPVGSPLSLECTVEGTSNPNLYWYRQAAGRGLQLLFYSVGIGQISSEVPQNLSASRPQDRQFILSSKKLLLSDSGFYLCAWRLAGGETQYFGPGTRLLVL.

V gene TRBV5-6 combines with J gene TRBJ2-7; D is unresolved. The CDR3 length is 14 residues. Germline V gene sequence: CDR1 SGHDT, CDR2 YYEEEE. With 3 bases removed from V and 0 bases from J, the gap between germline ends came to 10 bases. CDR3 nucleotide sequence: TGTGCCAGCAGCTCGTACACTGTCTCCTACGAGCAGTACTTC. Translated, it gives CASSSYTVSYEQYF. Using reference TRBV5-6 and TRBJ2-7 for the parts outside the CDR3, the full variable domain is DAGVTQSPTHLIKTRGQQVTLRCSPKSGHDTVSWYQQALGQGPQFIFQYYEEEERQRGNFPDRFSGHQFPNYSSELNVNALLLGDSALYLCASSSYTVSYEQYFGPGTRLTVT.

V gene TRBV25-1 combines with J gene TRBJ1-2; D is unclear. The CDR3 totals 13 residues. The germline V gene encodes CDR1 MGHDK and CDR2 SYGVNS. The V end lost 5 bases, the J end lost 4 bases, and 11 bases lay between the germline ends. CDR3 protein: CASSPTGAYGYTF. The CDR3 coding sequence is TGTGCCAGCAGTCCGACGGGAGCCTATGGCTACACCTTC.

The gene calls are TRBV2 and TRBJ1-5, with 7 bases matching TRBD1. The CDR3 runs to 12 residues. Germline V gives CDR1 SNHLY, CDR2 FYNNEI. J lost 4 bases, V lost 8 bases, and 2 bases had no gene match. CDR3 nucleotides: TGTGCCAGCGGCAGGGGGAATCAGCCCCAGCATTTT. Amino acids: CASGRGNQPQHF.

V and J are TRBV29-1 and TRBJ2-7; D possibly uses TRBD1 or TRBD2 (5 bases each). Germline loops: CDR1 SQVTM, CDR2 ANQGSEA. V was pared by 6 bases and J by 2 bases, with 11 bases between. The CDR3 is 12 amino acids. CDR3 residues: CSVAGGTYEQYF. As DNA, the CDR3 is TGCAGCGTCGCTGGGGGAACCTACGAGCAGTACTTC.

The chain couples TRBV11-2 to TRBJ1-1; tentative D call: TRBD1 (6 bases). CDR3 length: 14 amino acids. Germline V gives CDR1 SGHAT, CDR2 FQNNGV. Trimming pared 0 bases from V and 7 bases from J, leaving 12 bases between. CDR3 sequence (DNA): TGTGCCAGCAGCTTAGATGGGGGGCGCAGTGAAGCTTTCTTT. Amino acids: CASSLDGGRSEAFF.